The clone carrying this TCR beta chain has more than one count but fewer than ten. Its antigen remains unidentified. This specimen comes from a study of T cell responses to AZD1222 COVID-19 vaccine. The repertoire was sequenced with immunoSEQ multiplex PCR; TCRdb's copy has only in-frame clones and lacks some. This sample yields approximately 140,000 clones, of which around 89% are seen a single time; more than 13% belongs to the top ten. CDR3 length: 13 amino acids. Trimming shortened V by 0 bases and J by 8 bases, and 7 bases separated the two germline ends. Germline lookup yields CDR1 ENHRY and CDR2 SYGVKD. Findings and limits, study-wide: Per reports, nearly half of all spike-specific TCRs target regions that are unmutated in variants.

The chain has TRBV10-3 and TRBJ1-4; no clear D. The sequence was obtained from an adult in good health. The source material was peripheral blood, sampled on day 0 of AZD1222 vaccination. In DNA form, the CDR3 reads TGTGCCATCAGTGAGTCGGCAGTCGAAAAACTGTTTTTT. This codes for CAISESAVEKLFF.